The following is a TCR beta chain sequence with its context. This specimen comes from a study of T cell responses to AZD1222 COVID-19 vaccine. The data were produced by immunoSEQ multiplex PCR, yet TCRdb's version contains in-frame clones alone and is incomplete. The sample lists more than 150,000 clones; 90% were seen once. The material was peripheral blood, obtained on day 0 of AZD1222 vaccination. The origin of this receptor is an adult in good health.

The CDR3 DNA sequence: TGTGCCAGCAGCTTAGAGGACAGGGGGTTGGTTGGCTACACCTTC. Protein: CASSLEDRGLVGYTF. The rearrangement joins TRBV11-2 to TRBJ1-2; 10 bases map to TRBD1. The CDR3 extends over 15 amino acids. CDR1 SGHAT and CDR2 FQNNGV come from the germline V gene. Germline trimming cut 0 bases from V and 7 bases from J; bases unmatched to any gene: 5. The full variable domain, with the rest looked up from reference TRBV11-2 and TRBJ1-2, is EAGVAQSPRYKIIEKRQSVAFWCNPISGHATLYWYQQILGQGPKLLIQFQNNGVVDDSQLPKDRFSAERLKGVDSTLKIQPAKLEDSAVYLCASSLEDRGLVGYTFGSGTRLTVV.